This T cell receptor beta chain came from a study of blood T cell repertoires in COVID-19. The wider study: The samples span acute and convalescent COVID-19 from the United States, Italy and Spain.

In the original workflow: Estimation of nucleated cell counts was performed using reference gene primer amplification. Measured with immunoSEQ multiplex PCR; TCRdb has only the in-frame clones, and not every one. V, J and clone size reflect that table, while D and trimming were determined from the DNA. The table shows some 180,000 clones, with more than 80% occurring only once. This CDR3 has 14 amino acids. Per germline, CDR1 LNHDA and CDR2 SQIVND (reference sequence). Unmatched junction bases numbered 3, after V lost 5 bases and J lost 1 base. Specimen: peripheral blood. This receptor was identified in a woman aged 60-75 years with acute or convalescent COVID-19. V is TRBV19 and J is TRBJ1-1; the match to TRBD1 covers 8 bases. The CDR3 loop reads CASSQGAANTEAFF. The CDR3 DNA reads TGTGCCAGTAGTCAGGGGGCCGCGAACACTGAAGCTTTCTTT. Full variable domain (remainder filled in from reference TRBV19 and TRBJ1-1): DGGITQSPKYLFRKEGQNVTLSCEQNLNHDAMYWYRQDPGQGLRLIYYSQIVNDFQKGDIAEGYSVSREKKESFPLTVTSAQKNPTAFYLCASSQGAANTEAFFGQGTRLTVV.